Presented here are 8 T cell receptor beta chains from one specimen sequenced in a study of control samples from healthy donors and cancer patients. Here immunoSEQ multiplex PCR was the method, and the copy in TCRdb shows in-frame clones only, minus some. In the table there are 82,000 or so clones, around 94% of which are singletons. Sequences were obtained from blood. Source of these receptors: a woman between 18 and 29 years old in good health.

The chain couples TRBV5-6 to TRBJ1-1; D gene uncertain. The length of the CDR3 is 16 residues. With 0 bases removed from V and 0 bases from J, the gap between germline ends came to 12 bases. In germline, CDR1 is SGHDT, CDR2 YYEEEE. Written as DNA, the CDR3 is TGTGCCAGCAGCTTGGTATTCAGAACTATGAACACTGAAGCTTTCTTT. Protein sequence: CASSLVFRTMNTEAFF.

This clone has a single count. The rearrangement uses TRBV11-2 and TRBJ1-1, with D uncertain. The CDR3 extends over 14 amino acids. Trimming stripped 1 base from V and 3 bases from J, with 9 bases between. The germline V gene has CDR1 SGHAT and CDR2 FQNNGV. This chain's CDR3 is CASSLVGPYTEAFF. The CDR3 coding sequence is TGTGCCAGCAGCTTAGTAGGTCCGTACACTGAAGCTTTCTTT.

This clone was recorded only once. The chain is built from TRBV5-4 and TRBJ2-5; 9 bases map to TRBD1. This CDR3 has 17 residues. CDR1 SGHNT and CDR2 YYREEE come from the germline V gene (reference sequence). Trimming at V came to 0 bases and at J to 5 bases, leaving 11 bases not matched to a gene. Here the CDR3 reads CASSLGTRDRVRETQYF. CDR3 DNA sequence: TGTGCCAGCAGCTTGGGGACCCGGGACAGGGTGCGGGAGACCCAGTACTTC.

The rearrangement joins TRBV7-9 to TRBJ2-2; D is ambiguous. Germline CDR1 SEHNR, CDR2 FQNEAQ (reference sequence). Trimming left V 0 bases short and J 5 bases short, with 16 bases between. The CDR3 has 17 amino acids. As DNA, the CDR3 is TGTGCCAGCAGCTTAGCTCCAGCGCCTATTTCGACCGGGGAGCTGTTTTTT. It codes for CASSLAPAPISTGELFF.

This sequence joins TRBV9 and TRBJ1-3; D gene ambiguous. The germline V gene has CDR1 SGDLS and CDR2 YYNGEE. CDR3 length: 16 amino acids. Trimming took off 4 bases at V and 2 bases at J, with 16 bases between the two ends. CDR3 amino acids: CASSLNTRVTGNTIYF. CDR3 DNA: TGTGCCAGCAGCCTCAACACGAGGGTAACTGGAAACACCATATATTTT.

The V call is TRBV14, the J call TRBJ1-6; no clear D gene. The V end lost 4 bases, the J end lost 9 bases, and 10 bases lay between the germline ends. Germline loops: CDR1 SGHDN, CDR2 FVKESK. This CDR3 spans 13 amino acids. Written as DNA, the CDR3 is TGTGCCAGCAGCCCGACGATTCTTTCACCCCTCCACTTT. Its translation is CASSPTILSPLHF.

This clone was counted a single time. The rearrangement uses TRBV6-5 and TRBJ2-1; TRBD1 aligns across 10 bases. The J segment lost 8 bases and the V segment lost 6 bases, leaving 10 bases of the junction unmatched. CDR3 length: 15 amino acids. Germline CDR1 MNHEY, CDR2 SVGAGI. CDR3 in DNA: TGTGCCAGCAGGCCCGACAGGGGGCGCACGTATGAGCAGTTCTTC. Translated, it gives CASRPDRGRTYEQFF.

This sequence joins TRBV5-1 and TRBJ2-5, with 11 bases that match TRBD2. Germline V CDR1 and CDR2: SGHRS, YFSETQ. V lost 2 bases and J lost 3; bases outside the gene matches: 15. This CDR3 has 19 residues. In DNA, the CDR3 is TGCGCCAGCAGCTTAAATCCCTTGGGGACTAGCGGTAACAAAGAGACCCAGTACTTC. It specifies CASSLNPLGTSGNKETQYF.